This T cell receptor beta chain was captured by sequencing in a study of long-term antiretroviral therapy in people with HIV. Study findings and constraints: There were no data on ART adherence, viral resistance or therapy changes, a gap that limits inferences about post-ART repertoire changes.

Researchers report immunoSEQ v3.0 was run at survey level. Each sample had sequencing targeting 40,000-50,000 T-cell genomes. Generated by immunoSEQ multiplex PCR, the TCRdb table keeps only in-frame clones and is missing some. Counted here are tens of thousands of clones, around three quarters occurring once; the ten biggest clones make up more than 9%. The CDR3 length is 14 residues. J gave up 4 bases and V 5 bases, and 7 bases lay outside the gene matches. Germline-derived CDR1 and CDR2 are MNHEY and SVGAGI. Treated in the United States were all of the participants with HIV. On this clone itself: The antigen is undetermined.

The rearrangement links TRBV6-5 to TRBJ2-7, with TRBD2 identical over 8 bases. The material was unsorted PBMCs, obtained 4.1 years after starting antiretroviral therapy. This TCR was recovered from a woman aged 40 to 50 with HIV. CDR3 DNA: TGTGCCAGCAGTAGTAGCGGGGCCTATTACGAGCAGTACTTC. It encodes CASSSSGAYYEQYF.